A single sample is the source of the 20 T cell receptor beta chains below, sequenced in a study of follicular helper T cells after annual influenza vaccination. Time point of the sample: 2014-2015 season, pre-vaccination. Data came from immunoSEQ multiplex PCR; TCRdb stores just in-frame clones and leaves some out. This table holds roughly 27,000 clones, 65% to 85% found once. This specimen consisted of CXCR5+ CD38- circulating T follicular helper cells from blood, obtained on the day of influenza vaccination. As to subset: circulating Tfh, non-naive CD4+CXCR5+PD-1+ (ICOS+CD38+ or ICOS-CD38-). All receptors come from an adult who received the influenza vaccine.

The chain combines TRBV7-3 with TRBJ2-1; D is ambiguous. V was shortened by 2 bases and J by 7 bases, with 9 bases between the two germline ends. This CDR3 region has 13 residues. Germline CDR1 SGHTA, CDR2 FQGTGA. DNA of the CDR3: TGTGCCAGCAGCTTATCACAATCAAATGAGCAGTTCTTC. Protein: CASSLSQSNEQFF.

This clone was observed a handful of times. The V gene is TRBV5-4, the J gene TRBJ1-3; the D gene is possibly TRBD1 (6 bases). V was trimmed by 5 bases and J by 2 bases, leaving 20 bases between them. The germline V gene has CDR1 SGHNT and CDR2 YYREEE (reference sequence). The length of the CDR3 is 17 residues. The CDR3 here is CASSPTPSRGPGNTIYF. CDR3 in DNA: TGTGCCAGCAGTCCTACCCCTTCCAGGGGTCCTGGAAACACCATATATTTT.

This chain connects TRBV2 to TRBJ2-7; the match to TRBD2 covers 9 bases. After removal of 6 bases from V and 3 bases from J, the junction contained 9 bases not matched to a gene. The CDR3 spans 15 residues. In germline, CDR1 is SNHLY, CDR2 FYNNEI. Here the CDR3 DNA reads TGTGCCAGCAGACCAGAGCGGGGGGTAAACTACGAGCAGTACTTC. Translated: CASRPERGVNYEQYF.

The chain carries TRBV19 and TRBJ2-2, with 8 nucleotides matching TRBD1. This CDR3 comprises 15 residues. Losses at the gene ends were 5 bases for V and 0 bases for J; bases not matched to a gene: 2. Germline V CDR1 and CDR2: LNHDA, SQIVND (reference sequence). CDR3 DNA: TGTGCCAGTAGTCCGGACAGGGCGAACACCGGGGAGCTGTTTTTT. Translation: CASSPDRANTGELFF.

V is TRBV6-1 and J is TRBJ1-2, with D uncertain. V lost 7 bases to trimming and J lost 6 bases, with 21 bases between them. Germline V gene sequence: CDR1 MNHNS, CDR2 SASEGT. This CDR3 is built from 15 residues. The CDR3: CASNLRSHGSDGYTF. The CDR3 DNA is TGTGCCAGCAATCTACGATCCCACGGTAGTGATGGCTACACCTTC.

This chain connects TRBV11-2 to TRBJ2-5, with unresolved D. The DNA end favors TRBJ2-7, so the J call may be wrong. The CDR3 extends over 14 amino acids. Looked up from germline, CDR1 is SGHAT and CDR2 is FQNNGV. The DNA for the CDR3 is TGTGCCAGCAGCTTAGACACAACAGCCTACGAGCAGTACTTC. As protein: CASSLDTTAYEQYF.

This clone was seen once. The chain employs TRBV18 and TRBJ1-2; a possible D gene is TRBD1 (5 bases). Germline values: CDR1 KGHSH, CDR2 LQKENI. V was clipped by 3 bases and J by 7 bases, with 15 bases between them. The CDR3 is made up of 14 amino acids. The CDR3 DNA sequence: TGTGCCAGCTCACCGACAGCTGGGCAAAGTGGCTACACCTTC. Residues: CASSPTAGQSGYTF.

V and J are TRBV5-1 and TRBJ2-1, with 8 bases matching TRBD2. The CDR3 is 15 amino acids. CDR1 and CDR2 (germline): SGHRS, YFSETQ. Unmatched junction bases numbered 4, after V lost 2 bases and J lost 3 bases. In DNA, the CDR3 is TGCGCCAGCAGCTTAGCGGGGGTTCTCTACAATGAGCAGTTCTTC. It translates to CASSLAGVLYNEQFF.

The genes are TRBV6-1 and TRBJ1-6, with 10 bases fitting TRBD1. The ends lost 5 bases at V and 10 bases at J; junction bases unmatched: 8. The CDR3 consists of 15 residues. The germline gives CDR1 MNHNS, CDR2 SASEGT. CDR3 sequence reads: CASSNTGTGVSPLHF. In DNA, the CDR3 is TGTGCCAGCAGTAACACCGGGACAGGGGTCTCACCCCTCCACTTT.

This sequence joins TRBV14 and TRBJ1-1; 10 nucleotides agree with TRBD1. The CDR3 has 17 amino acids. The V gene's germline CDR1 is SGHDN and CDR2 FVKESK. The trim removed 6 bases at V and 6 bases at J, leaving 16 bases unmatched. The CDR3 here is CASRPYLGQGGKSEAFF. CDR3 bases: TGTGCCAGCAGACCTTACCTCGGACAGGGGGGTAAGTCTGAAGCTTTCTTT. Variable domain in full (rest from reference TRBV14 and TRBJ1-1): EAGVTQFPSHSVIEKGQTVTLRCDPISGHDNLYWYRRVMGKEIKFLLHFVKESKQDESGMPNNRFLAERTGGTYSTLKVQPAELEDSGVYFCASRPYLGQGGKSEAFFGQGTRLTVV.

DNA of the CDR3: TGTGCCAGCAGACGGACAGACACCGGGGAGCTGTTTTTT. As protein: CASRRTDTGELFF. This chain links TRBV2 with TRBJ2-2; tentatively, D is TRBD1 (6 bases). CDR3 size: 13 residues. The V end was cut by 6 bases, the J end by 3 bases, with 8 bases between. The germline V gene encodes CDR1 SNHLY and CDR2 FYNNEI.

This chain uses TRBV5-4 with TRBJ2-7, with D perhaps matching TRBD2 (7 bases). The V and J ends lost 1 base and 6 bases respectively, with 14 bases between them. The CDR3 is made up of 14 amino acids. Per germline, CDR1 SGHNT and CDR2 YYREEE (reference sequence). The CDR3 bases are TGTGCCAGCAGCTTGACGCGCGGGGGCGGCGAGCAGTACTTC. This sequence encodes CASSLTRGGGEQYF. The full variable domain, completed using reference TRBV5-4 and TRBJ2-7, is ETGVTQSPTHLIKTRGQQVTLRCSSQSGHNTVSWYQQALGQGPQFIFQYYREEENGRGNFPPRFSGLQFPNYSSELNVNALELDDSALYLCASSLTRGGGEQYFGPGTRLTVT.

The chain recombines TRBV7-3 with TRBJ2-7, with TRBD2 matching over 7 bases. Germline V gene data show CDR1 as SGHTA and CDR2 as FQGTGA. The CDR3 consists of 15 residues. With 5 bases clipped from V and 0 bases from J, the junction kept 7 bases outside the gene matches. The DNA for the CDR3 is TGTGCCAGCAGCCGGGGAGGGGACGGCTCCTACGAGCAGTACTTC. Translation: CASSRGGDGSYEQYF.

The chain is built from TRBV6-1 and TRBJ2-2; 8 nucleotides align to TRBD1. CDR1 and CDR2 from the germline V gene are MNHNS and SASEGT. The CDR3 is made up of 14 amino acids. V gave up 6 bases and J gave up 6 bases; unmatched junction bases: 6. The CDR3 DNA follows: TGTGCCAGCAGATCGGACAGGGCAGCCGGGGAGCTGTTTTTT. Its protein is CASRSDRAAGELFF.

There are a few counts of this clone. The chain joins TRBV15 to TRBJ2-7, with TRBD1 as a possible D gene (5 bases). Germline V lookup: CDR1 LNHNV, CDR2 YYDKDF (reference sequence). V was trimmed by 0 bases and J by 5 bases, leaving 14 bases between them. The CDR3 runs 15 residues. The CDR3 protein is CATSRDRAGHHEQYF. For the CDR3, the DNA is TGTGCCACCAGCAGAGATAGGGCAGGGCATCACGAGCAGTACTTC.

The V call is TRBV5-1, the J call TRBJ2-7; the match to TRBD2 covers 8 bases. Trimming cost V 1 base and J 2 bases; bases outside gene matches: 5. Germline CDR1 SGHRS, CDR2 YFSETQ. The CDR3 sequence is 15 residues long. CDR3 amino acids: CASSLRSGGPYEQYF. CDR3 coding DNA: TGCGCCAGCAGCTTGAGGTCGGGGGGGCCCTACGAGCAGTACTTC.

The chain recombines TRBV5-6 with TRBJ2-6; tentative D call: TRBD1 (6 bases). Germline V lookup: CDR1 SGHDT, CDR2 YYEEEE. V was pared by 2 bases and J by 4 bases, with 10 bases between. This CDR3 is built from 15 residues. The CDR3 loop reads CASSFKGVGANVLTF. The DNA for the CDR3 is TGTGCCAGCAGCTTCAAGGGGGTCGGGGCCAACGTCCTGACTTTC.

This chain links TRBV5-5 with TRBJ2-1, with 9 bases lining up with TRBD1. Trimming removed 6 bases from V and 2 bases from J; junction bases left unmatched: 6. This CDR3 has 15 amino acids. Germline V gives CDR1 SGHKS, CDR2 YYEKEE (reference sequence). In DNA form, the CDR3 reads TGTGCCAGCACCTATGGGGACAGGGCCTACAATGAGCAGTTCTTC. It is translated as CASTYGDRAYNEQFF.

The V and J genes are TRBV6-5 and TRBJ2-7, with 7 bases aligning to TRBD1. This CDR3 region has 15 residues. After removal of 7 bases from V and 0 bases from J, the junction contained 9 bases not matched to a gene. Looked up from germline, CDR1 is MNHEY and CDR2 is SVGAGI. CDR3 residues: CASNFYRTGSYEQYF. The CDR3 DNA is TGTGCCAGCAATTTCTACCGGACAGGCTCCTACGAGCAGTACTTC.

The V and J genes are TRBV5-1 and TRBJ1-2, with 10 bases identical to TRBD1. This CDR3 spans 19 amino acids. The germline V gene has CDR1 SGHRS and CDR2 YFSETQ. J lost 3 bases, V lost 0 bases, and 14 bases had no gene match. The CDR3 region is CASSLGHGTGVPRDYGYTF. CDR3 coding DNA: TGCGCCAGCAGCTTGGGGCACGGGACAGGGGTTCCTAGGGACTATGGCTACACCTTC.